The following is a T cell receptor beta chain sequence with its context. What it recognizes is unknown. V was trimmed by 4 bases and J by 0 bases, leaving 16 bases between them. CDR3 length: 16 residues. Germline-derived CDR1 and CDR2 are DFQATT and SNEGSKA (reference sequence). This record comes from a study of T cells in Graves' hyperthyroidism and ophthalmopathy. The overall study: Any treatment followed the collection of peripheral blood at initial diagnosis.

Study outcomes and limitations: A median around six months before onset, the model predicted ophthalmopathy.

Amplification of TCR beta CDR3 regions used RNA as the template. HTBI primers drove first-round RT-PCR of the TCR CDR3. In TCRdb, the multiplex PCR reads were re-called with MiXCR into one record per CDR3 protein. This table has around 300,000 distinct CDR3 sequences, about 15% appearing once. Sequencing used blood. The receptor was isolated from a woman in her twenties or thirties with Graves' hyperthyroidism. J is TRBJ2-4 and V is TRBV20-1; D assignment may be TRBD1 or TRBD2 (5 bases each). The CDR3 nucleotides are TGCAGTGCTAACCCAAACCGGGACCTAGCCAAAAACATTCAGTACTTC. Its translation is CSANPNRDLAKNIQYF.